This T cell receptor (beta chain) was found in a study of T cells in Graves' hyperthyroidism and ophthalmopathy. Study-level background: The initial diagnosis was the point when peripheral blood was collected, ahead of any treatment. Study-level results: Most expanded thyroid clonotypes above 0.001 also appeared in blood.

Amplified TCR beta CDR3 regions derived from RNA transcripts. First-round RT-PCR with HTBI primers amplified the TCR CDR3 region. In TCRdb, the multiplex PCR reads were re-called with MiXCR into one record per CDR3 protein. Found here are 150,000 or so distinct CDR3 sequences, about 9.4% of them singletons; the top ten hold roughly a fifth. The ends lost 1 base at V and 9 bases at J; junction bases unmatched: 5. Germline V gene data show CDR1 as SGHTA and CDR2 as FQGTGA. The CDR3 totals 14 residues. This clonotype was observed at least ten times. The antigen is unknown. The V call is TRBV7-3, the J call TRBJ2-1; 8 bases agree with TRBD2. The clonotype originates from a woman younger than 35 with Graves' hyperthyroidism that later progressed to Graves' ophthalmopathy. Sequencing input: blood. The CDR3 spells CASSLIGLASEQFF. CDR3 nucleotide sequence: TGTGCCAGCAGCTTAATAGGACTAGCCAGTGAGCAGTTCTTC.